This is a list of T cell receptor beta chains from one sample in a study of blood T cells in healthy people across ages. TCRdb re-analysed the 5' RACE reads in MiXCR, keeping a single row per CDR3 protein. The sample holds 550,000 to 750,000 distinct CDR3 sequences, roughly 21% seen once. The sample was blood. The receptors originated from a man in his sixties or seventies in good health. Both conserved end residues are part of each CDR3. D genes are given only for firm matches. The size entry is marked missing in some rows and otherwise reads once, few, many or a size class.

d_call | j_call | clone_size | v_call | cdr3_nt | cdr3_aa
NA | TRBJ1-4 | few | TRBV2 | TGTGCCAGCAGAATTTGGGAAAAACTGTTTTTT | CASRIWEKLFF
TRBD2 | TRBJ2-4 | once | TRBV20-1 | TGCAGTGCTAGCCCCGGACTAGCGGGAGCACTAGCCAAAAACATTCAGTGCTTC | CSASPGLAGALAKNIQCF
NA | TRBJ1-1 | once | TRBV20-1 | TGCAGTGCTAGAGTCGTACAGATGAACACTGAAGCTTTCTTT | CSARVVQMNTEAFF
NA | TRBJ2-5 | few | TRBV12-3/TRBV12-4 | TGTGCCAGCAGTTTTGCTACGGGGGAGACCCAGTACTTC | CASSFATGETQYF
TRBD1 | TRBJ1-2 | NA | TRBV20-1 | TGCAGTGCTCCAAAGGACAGGGGGCACGACTATGGCTACACCTTC | CSAPKDRGHDYGYTF
TRBD1 | TRBJ1-5 | NA | TRBV20-1 | TGCAGTGCTCACCCGGGGACAGGGGTTCAGCCCCAGCATTTT | CSAHPGTGVQPQHF
NA | TRBJ2-1 | few | TRBV11-2 | TGTGCCAGCAGCTTTGGGATAGACTACAATGAGCAGTTCTTC | CASSFGIDYNEQFF
NA | TRBJ2-3 | few | TRBV25-1 | TGTGCCAGCAGTGGTGGGACCCCCACAGATACGCAGTATTTT | CASSGGTPTDTQYF
NA | TRBJ1-2 | few | TRBV6-5 | TGTGCCAGCAGTTACTCGAGTACGATGACCAACTATGGCTACACCTTC | CASSYSSTMTNYGYTF
TRBD1 | TRBJ2-2 | few | TRBV6-2/TRBV6-3 | TGTGCCACCAACCGGGACAGATTGAACACCGGGGAGCTGTTTTTT | CATNRDRLNTGELFF
NA | TRBJ2-7 | NA | TRBV5-6 | TGTGCCAGCAGCTTGGTGGGGGCAACGGGCCCCTACGAGCAGTACTTC | CASSLVGATGPYEQYF
NA | TRBJ1-3 | NA | TRBV4-3 | TGCGCCAGCAGCCAAGATCGAGGGGAGGGTGTAGCTGGAAACACCATATATTTT | CASSQDRGEGVAGNTIYF
TRBD2 | TRBJ2-1 | NA | TRBV12-3/TRBV12-4 | TGTGCCAGCAGTTCTCCGAGTAGCGGGAGTTTGTCCTACAATGAGCAGTTCTTC | CASSSPSSGSLSYNEQFF
NA | TRBJ2-7 | NA | TRBV28 | TGTGCCAGCAAGGGGCGAAGCTCCTACGAGCAGTACTTC | CASKGRSSYEQYF
NA | TRBJ2-1 | few | TRBV6-5 | TGTGCCAGCAGAACTTATGGCAATGAGCAGTTCTTC | CASRTYGNEQFF
TRBD2 | TRBJ2-2 | NA | TRBV6-1 | TGTGCCAGCAGTGAAAGCGCTAGCGGGGGCGGGGAGCTGTTTTTT | CASSESASGGGELFF
NA | TRBJ2-7 | few | TRBV7-2 | TGTGCCAGCAGCCTGGACGGGATAGGGGAGCAGTACTTC | CASSLDGIGEQYF
NA | TRBJ2-1 | NA | TRBV9 | TGTGCCAGCAGCGTAGGAGCCGGGACCTACAATGAGCAGTTCTTC | CASSVGAGTYNEQFF
NA | TRBJ1-2 | NA | TRBV9 | TGTACCAGCAGCGTAGCTACTGGGCACTATGGCTACACCTTC | CTSSVATGHYGYTF
NA | TRBJ1-4 | few | TRBV29-1 | TGCAGCGTTGAAGCAGGGGATGGAGAAAAACTGTTTTTT | CSVEAGDGEKLFF
TRBD2 | TRBJ2-7 | few | TRBV27 | TGTGCCAGCAGTTTAAGCGCTAGCGGAATCTACGAGCAGTACTTC | CASSLSASGIYEQYF
NA | TRBJ1-2 | few | TRBV18 | TGTGCCAGCTCACCAAATACCGGGACGGACTTAAGGGGCTACACCTTC | CASSPNTGTDLRGYTF
NA | TRBJ2-1 | NA | TRBV7-8 | TGTGCCAGCAGCTTAGATTCGAGGGCTACCTCCCACAATGAGCAGTTCTTC | CASSLDSRATSHNEQFF
NA | TRBJ1-4 | NA | TRBV12-3/TRBV12-4 | TGTGCCAGCAGTTTTCGGCAGTATAATGAAAAACTGTTTTTT | CASSFRQYNEKLFF
TRBD2 | TRBJ2-7 | many | TRBV29-1 | TGCAGCGCCCAACCGGGACTAGGGGGGGTGGCCTACGAGCAGTACTTC | CSAQPGLGGVAYEQYF
NA | TRBJ1-5 | NA | TRBV7-2 | TGTGCCAGCAGCAGACAGTACAATCAGCCCCAGCATTTT | CASSRQYNQPQHF
NA | TRBJ2-5 | few | TRBV28 | TGTGCCAGCAGTTTAGTGGCGGGGGCGGTAGAGACCCAGTACTTC | CASSLVAGAVETQYF
NA | TRBJ2-2 | many | TRBV7-3 | TGTGCCAGCAGCCCCGGGGGTACCGGGGAGCTGTTTTTT | CASSPGGTGELFF
NA | TRBJ1-2 | NA | TRBV7-3 | TGTGCCAGCAGCCCCATCCCAGGGACCTATGGCTACACCTTC | CASSPIPGTYGYTF
NA | TRBJ1-2 | few | TRBV6-1 | TGTGTCAGCAGGAGGCAGGGCCAAGTCTATGGCTACACCTTC | CVSRRQGQVYGYTF
NA | TRBJ1-2 | NA | TRBV7-2 | TGTGCCAGCAGCCCAGACAGACTCTATGGCTACACCTTC | CASSPDRLYGYTF
NA | TRBJ2-7 | NA | TRBV10-3 | TGTGCCATCAGTGACCAGCGGAACTCCTACGAGCAGTACTTC | CAISDQRNSYEQYF
NA | TRBJ2-7 | NA | TRBV2 | TGTGCCAGCAGCCAGAGGGGATTTGGGGGCCACGAGCAGTACTTC | CASSQRGFGGHEQYF
TRBD1 | TRBJ2-7 | few | TRBV20-1 | TGCAGTACTAGAGAGGGACAGCACACCTACGAGCAGTACTTC | CSTREGQHTYEQYF
NA | TRBJ2-3 | NA | TRBV7-9 | TGTGCCAGCAGCTTAACACAGCACCGCACAGATACGCAGTATTTT | CASSLTQHRTDTQYF
NA | TRBJ2-4 | few | TRBV5-5 | TGTGCCAGCAGCTTGGACTGGGTCCATAGCCAAAACATTCAGTACTTC | CASSLDWVHSQNIQYF
NA | TRBJ1-1 | NA | TRBV3-1 | TGTGCCAGCAGCGCCCGCCCCGGGGGCACGGACACTGAAGCTTTCTTT | CASSARPGGTDTEAFF
NA | TRBJ2-7 | few | TRBV2 | TGTGCCAGCATCGAAACGGACGGGTCCCACGAGCAGTACTTC | CASIETDGSHEQYF
NA | TRBJ2-3 | few | TRBV25-1 | TGTGCCAGCAGTGAATTAGGGGATTGGGGAGATACGCAGTATTTT | CASSELGDWGDTQYF
TRBD1 | TRBJ2-7 | few | TRBV29-1 | TGCAGCGTGAAGGGGACAGGGGACGAGCAGTACTTC | CSVKGTGDEQYF
NA | TRBJ1-4 | many | TRBV25-1 | TGTGCCAGCAGTGATGGCAGAAAAGCAACTAATGAAAAACTGTTTTTT | CASSDGRKATNEKLFF
TRBD2 | TRBJ2-3 | NA | TRBV10-3 | TGTGCCATCAGTGCGCTCCGGGAGGGACGTACAGATACGCAGTATTTT | CAISALREGRTDTQYF
NA | TRBJ2-7 | few | TRBV6-6 | TGTGCCAGCACCCCAAGACACGACTACGAGCAGTACTTC | CASTPRHDYEQYF
NA | TRBJ2-1 | many | TRBV10-3 | TGTGCCATCAGCCAGGACAATGAGCAGTTCTTC | CAISQDNEQFF
TRBD2 | TRBJ2-1 | NA | TRBV18 | TGTGCCAGCTCACTCCTTTGGAGCGGGGGAAACAATGAGCAGTTCTTC | CASSLLWSGGNNEQFF
TRBD2 | TRBJ2-2 | NA | TRBV2 | TGTGCCAGCAGTGAACGGCTAGCGGGAGCCGGGGAGCTGTTTTTT | CASSERLAGAGELFF
NA | TRBJ2-2 | many | TRBV4-3 | TGCGCCAGCAGCCAAGGCTGGACCGGGGAGCTGTTTTTT | CASSQGWTGELFF
TRBD2 | TRBJ2-1 | once | TRBV24-1 | TGTGCCACCAGTGACGAACTAGCGGGAGTTAGTAATGAGCAGTTCTTC | CATSDELAGVSNEQFF
TRBD1 | TRBJ2-5 | once | TRBV23-1 | TGCGCCAGCAGTCAATCGAGAGGGGGCGTCCTGAGAACCCAGTACTTC | CASSQSRGGVLRTQYF
TRBD2 | TRBJ2-1 | NA | TRBV4-1 | TGCGCCAGCAGCCCCCCCGGCCTAGCGGGAGGGCCCATTTCCTACAATGAGCAGTTCTTC | CASSPPGLAGGPISYNEQFF
TRBD2 | TRBJ2-1 | few | TRBV6-5 | TGTGCCAGCAGTTACTCAGGTGGTAGCGGGGCCAACAATGAGCAGTTCTTC | CASSYSGGSGANNEQFF
NA | TRBJ2-7 | NA | TRBV6-6 | TGTGCCAGCAGTTACGTTAGGGCCGACTACGAGCAGTACTTC | CASSYVRADYEQYF
NA | TRBJ2-7 | few | TRBV10-3 | TGTGCCATCAGTGAGGGTCCCAGGTCCTACGAGCAGTACTTC | CAISEGPRSYEQYF
NA | TRBJ2-3 | many | TRBV20-1 | TGCAGTGCTAGCATCAGGACTACCCCTAGCACAGATACGCAGTATTTT | CSASIRTTPSTDTQYF